This TCR beta chain is from a study of blood T cell repertoires in COVID-19. This clone was seen just once. The CDR3 runs to 14 residues. V gave up 0 bases and J gave up 2 bases, with 8 bases separating them. Germline CDR1 reads PRHDT; CDR2 reads FYEKMQ (reference sequence). The protocol was immunoSEQ multiplex PCR, while the TCRdb copy is restricted to in-frame clones and leaves out a portion. This sample has roughly 150,000 clones; about four fifths occur once, and the top ten carry 2.5% to 3%. Seattle patients were enrolled during active infection and followed longitudinally. V and J are TRBV13 and TRBJ2-7; D gene ambiguous. The sequencing sample was made of peripheral blood. The TCR was taken from a woman older than 75 with COVID-19, enrolled during active disease. The CDR3 DNA follows: TGTGCCAGCAGCTTAGGACAGAAGACCTACGAGCAGTACTTC. Protein product: CASSLGQKTYEQYF.